This T cell receptor beta chain appears in the sequencing data of a study of blood T cell repertoires in COVID-19. CDR3 length: 16 residues. V lost 3 bases, J lost 3 bases, and 3 bases stayed unmatched. From germline, CDR1 is SEHNR and CDR2 FQNEAQ (reference sequence). Only in-frame clones appear in the TCRdb table, and some are missing; sequencing was by immunoSEQ multiplex PCR. The top ten hold about 0.9% of the sample, which has roughly 290,000 clones, 70% to 85% seen once. The sample comprised peripheral blood. This sequence originates from a human donor with COVID-19, enrolled during active disease. The donor label of this sample is uncertain. The chain recombines TRBV7-9 with TRBJ2-3, with 13 bases fitting TRBD2. This CDR3 reads CASSLGLAGYTDTQYF. In DNA, the CDR3 is TGTGCCAGCAGCTTGGGACTAGCGGGGTATACAGATACGCAGTATTTT.